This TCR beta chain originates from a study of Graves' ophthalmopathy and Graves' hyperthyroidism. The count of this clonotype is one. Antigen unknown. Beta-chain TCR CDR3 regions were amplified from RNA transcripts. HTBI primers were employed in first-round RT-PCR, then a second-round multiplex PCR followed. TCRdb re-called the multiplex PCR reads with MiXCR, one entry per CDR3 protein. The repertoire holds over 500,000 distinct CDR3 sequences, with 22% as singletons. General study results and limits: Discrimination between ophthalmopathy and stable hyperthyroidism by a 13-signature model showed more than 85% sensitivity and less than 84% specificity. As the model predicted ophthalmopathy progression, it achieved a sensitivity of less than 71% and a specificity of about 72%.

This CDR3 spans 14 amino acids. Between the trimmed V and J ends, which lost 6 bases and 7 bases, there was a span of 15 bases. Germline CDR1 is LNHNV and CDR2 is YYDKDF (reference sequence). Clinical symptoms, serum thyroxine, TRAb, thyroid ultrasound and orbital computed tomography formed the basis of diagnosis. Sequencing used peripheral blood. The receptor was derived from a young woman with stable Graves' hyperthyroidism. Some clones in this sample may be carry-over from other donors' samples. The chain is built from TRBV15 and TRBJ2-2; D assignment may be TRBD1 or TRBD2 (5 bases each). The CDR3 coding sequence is TGTGCCACCAGACCATCCAGGGACCACGGGGAGCTGTTTTTT. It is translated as CATRPSRDHGELFF.